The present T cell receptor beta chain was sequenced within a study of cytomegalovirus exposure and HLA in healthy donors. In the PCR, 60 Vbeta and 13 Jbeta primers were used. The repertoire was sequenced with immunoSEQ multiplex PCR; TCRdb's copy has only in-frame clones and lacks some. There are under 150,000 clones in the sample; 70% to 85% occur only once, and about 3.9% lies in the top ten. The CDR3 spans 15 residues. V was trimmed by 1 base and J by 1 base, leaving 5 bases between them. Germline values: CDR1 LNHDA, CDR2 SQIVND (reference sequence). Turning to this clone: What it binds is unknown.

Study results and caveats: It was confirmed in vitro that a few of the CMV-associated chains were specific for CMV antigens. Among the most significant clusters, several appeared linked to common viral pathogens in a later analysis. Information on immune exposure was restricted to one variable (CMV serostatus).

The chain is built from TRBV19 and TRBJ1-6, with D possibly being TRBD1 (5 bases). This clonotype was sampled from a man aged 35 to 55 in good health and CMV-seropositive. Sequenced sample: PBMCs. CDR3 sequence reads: CASSIGQSYNSPLHF. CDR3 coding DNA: TGTGCCAGTAGTATAGGACAGTCCTATAATTCACCCCTCCACTTT.